This record looks at one TCR beta chain sequence and its context. Germline lookup yields CDR1 SNHLY and CDR2 FYNNEI. Trimming pared 7 bases from V and 7 bases from J, leaving 19 bases between. The CDR3 sequence is 15 residues long. The sample is drawn from a study of control samples from healthy donors and cancer patients. Assay used: immunoSEQ multiplex PCR; TCRdb lists only in-frame clones, some missing. This sample has 93,000 or so clones; around nine tenths occur once, and the top ten carry about 18%. V and J are TRBV2 and TRBJ2-2; perhaps TRBD1 as D (5 bases). What was sequenced was PBMCs. The TCR originated in a man in his sixties with lung cancer. This CDR3 reads CASKVGRVDDGELFF. The CDR3 nucleotides are TGTGCCAGCAAGGTCGGCAGGGTAGATGACGGGGAGCTGTTTTTT.